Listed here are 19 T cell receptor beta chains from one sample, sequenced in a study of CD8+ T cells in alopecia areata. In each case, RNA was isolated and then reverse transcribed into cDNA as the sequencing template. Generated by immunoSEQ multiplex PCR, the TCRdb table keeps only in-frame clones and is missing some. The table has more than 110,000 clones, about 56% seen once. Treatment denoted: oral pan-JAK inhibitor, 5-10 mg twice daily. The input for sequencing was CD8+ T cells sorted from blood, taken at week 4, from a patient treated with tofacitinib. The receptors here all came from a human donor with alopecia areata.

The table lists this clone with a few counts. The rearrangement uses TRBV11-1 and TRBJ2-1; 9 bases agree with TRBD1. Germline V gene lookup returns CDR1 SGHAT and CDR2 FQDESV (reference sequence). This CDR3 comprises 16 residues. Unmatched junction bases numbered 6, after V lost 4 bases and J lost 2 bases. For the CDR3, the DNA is TGTGCCAGCAGCTCTTACAGGGGGCCCCCCTACAATGAGCAGTTCTTC. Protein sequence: CASSSYRGPPYNEQFF. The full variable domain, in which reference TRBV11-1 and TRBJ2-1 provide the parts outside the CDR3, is EAEVAQSPRYKITEKSQAVAFWCDPISGHATLYWYRQILGQGPELLVQFQDESVVDDSQLPKDRFSAERLKGVDSTLKIQPAELGDSAMYLCASSSYRGPPYNEQFFGPGTRLTVL.

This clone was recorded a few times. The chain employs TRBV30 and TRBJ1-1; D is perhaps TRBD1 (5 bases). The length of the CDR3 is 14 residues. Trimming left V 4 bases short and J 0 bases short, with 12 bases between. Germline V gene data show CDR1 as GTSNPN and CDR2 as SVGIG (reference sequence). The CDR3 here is CAWNEQVMNTEAFF. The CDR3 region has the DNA TGTGCCTGGAACGAACAGGTCATGAACACTGAAGCTTTCTTT.

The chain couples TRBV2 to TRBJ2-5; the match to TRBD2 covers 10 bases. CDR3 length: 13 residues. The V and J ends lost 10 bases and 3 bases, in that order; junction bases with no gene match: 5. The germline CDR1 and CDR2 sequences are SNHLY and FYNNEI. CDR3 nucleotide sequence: TGTGCCAAGTCACTAGCGGGGAAAGAGACCCAGTACTTC. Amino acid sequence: CAKSLAGKETQYF.

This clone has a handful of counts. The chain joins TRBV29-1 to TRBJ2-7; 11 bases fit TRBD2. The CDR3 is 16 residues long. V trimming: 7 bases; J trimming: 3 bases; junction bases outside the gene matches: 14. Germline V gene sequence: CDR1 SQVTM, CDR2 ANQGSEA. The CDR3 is CSAEWASGGRDYEQYF. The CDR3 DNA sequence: TGCAGCGCCGAATGGGCTAGCGGGGGGCGCGACTACGAGCAGTACTTC.

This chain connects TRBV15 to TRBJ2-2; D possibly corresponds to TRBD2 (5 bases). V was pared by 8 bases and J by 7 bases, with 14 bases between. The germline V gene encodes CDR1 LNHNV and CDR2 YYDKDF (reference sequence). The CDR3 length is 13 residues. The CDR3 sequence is CATDGLVGGELFF. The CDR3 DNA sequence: TGTGCCACCGATGGACTGGTGGGCGGGGAGCTGTTTTTT.

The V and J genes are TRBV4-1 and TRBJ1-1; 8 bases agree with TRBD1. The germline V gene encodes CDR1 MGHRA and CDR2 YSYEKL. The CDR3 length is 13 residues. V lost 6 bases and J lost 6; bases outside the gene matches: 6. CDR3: CASRPLTGAEAFF. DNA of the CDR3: TGCGCCAGCAGACCCCTGACAGGGGCTGAAGCTTTCTTT.

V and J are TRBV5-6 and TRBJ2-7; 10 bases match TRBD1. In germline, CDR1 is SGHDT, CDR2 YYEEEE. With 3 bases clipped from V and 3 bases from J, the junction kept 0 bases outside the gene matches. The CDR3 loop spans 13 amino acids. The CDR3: CASSWTGGYEQYF. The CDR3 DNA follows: TGTGCCAGCAGCTGGACAGGGGGCTACGAGCAGTACTTC.

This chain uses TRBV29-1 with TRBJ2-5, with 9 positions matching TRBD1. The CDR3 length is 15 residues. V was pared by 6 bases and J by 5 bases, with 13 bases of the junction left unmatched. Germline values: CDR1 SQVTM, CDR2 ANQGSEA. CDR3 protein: CSVGGQGKFMETQYF. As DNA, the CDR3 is TGCAGCGTGGGGGGACAGGGTAAATTCATGGAGACCCAGTACTTC.

CDR3 in amino acids: CASSDGTQEYF. CDR3 DNA: TGTGCCAGCAGCGACGGGACACAGGAGTACTTC. The V and J genes are TRBV2 and TRBJ2-7, with a possible D match to TRBD1 (6 bases). The germline V gene has CDR1 SNHLY and CDR2 FYNNEI. The CDR3 spans 11 residues. Trimming left V 6 bases short and J 11 bases short, with 14 bases between. Together with reference TRBV2 and TRBJ2-7, the CDR3 gives the full variable domain: EPEVTQTPSHQVTQMGQEVILRCVPISNHLYFYWYRQILGQKVEFLVSFYNNEISEKSEIFDDQFSVERPDGSNFTLKIRSTKLEDSAMYFCASSDGTQEYFGPGTRLTVT.

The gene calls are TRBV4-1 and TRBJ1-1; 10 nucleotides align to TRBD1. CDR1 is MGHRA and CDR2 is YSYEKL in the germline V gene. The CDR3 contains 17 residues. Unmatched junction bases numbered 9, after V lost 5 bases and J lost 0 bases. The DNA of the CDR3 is TGCGCCAGCAGCTTTACTGCGGGACAGGGGATGAACACTGAAGCTTTCTTT. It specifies CASSFTAGQGMNTEAFF.

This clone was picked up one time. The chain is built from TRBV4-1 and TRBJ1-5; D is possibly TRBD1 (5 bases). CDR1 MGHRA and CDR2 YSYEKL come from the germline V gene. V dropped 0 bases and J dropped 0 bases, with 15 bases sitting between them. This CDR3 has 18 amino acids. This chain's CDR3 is CASSQEAGRVNSNQPQHF. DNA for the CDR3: TGCGCCAGCAGCCAAGAGGCCGGCAGGGTGAATAGCAATCAGCCCCAGCATTTT.

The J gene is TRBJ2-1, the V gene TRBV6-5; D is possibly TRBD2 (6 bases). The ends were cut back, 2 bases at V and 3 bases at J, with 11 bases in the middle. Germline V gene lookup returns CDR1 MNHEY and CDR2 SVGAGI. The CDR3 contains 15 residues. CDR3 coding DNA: TGTGCCAGCAGTTACGGAGGGCAGGGCTACAATGAGCAGTTCTTC. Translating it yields CASSYGGQGYNEQFF.

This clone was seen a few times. CDR3 residues: CASSDTFSSEAFF. The CDR3, as DNA: TGTGCCAGCAGTGACACCTTTAGCTCTGAAGCTTTCTTT. The chain uses TRBV2 and TRBJ1-1; no firm D call. Trimming removed 3 bases at V and 6 bases at J, with 11 bases between. The CDR3 runs to 13 residues. Germline CDR1 is SNHLY and CDR2 is FYNNEI. The variable domain in full, with the rest retrieved from reference TRBV2 and TRBJ1-1, is EPEVTQTPSHQVTQMGQEVILRCVPISNHLYFYWYRQILGQKVEFLVSFYNNEISEKSEIFDDQFSVERPDGSNFTLKIRSTKLEDSAMYFCASSDTFSSEAFFGQGTRLTVV.

The CDR3 DNA reads as TGTGCCAGCAGCTTAGCGCGTGCCACTCTCTATGGCTACACCTTC. Its protein product is CASSLARATLYGYTF. This rearrangement joins TRBV7-9 to TRBJ1-2; no reliable D call. In germline, CDR1 is SEHNR, CDR2 FQNEAQ (reference sequence). The CDR3 extends over 15 amino acids. V dropped 0 bases and J dropped 4 bases, with 12 bases sitting between them.

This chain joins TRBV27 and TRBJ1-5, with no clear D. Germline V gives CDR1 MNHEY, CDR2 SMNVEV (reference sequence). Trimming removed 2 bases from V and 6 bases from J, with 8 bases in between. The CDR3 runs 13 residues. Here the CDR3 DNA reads TGTGCCAGCAGTTTAAGGTCAAGTCAGCCCCAGCATTTT. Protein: CASSLRSSQPQHF.

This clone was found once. The DNA for the CDR3 is TGTGCCAGCAGCGTACACCAGAGCTCTGGGGCCAACGTCCTGACTTTC. Translating it yields CASSVHQSSGANVLTF. The V gene is TRBV9, the J gene TRBJ2-6; no clear D. Germline V CDR1 and CDR2: SGDLS, YYNGEE. The CDR3 extends over 16 amino acids. V lost 1 base to trimming and J lost 0 bases, with 8 bases between them.

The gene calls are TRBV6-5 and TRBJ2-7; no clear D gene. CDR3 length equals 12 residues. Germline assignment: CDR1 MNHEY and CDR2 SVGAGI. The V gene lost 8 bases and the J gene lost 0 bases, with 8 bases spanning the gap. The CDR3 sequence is CASSPSSYEQYF. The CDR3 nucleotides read TGTGCCAGCTCTCCTAGCTCCTACGAGCAGTACTTC.

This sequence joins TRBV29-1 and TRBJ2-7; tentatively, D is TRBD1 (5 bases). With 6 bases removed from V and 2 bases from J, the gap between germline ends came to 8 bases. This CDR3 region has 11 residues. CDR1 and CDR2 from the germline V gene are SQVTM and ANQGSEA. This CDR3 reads CSVTVPYEQYF. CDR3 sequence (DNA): TGCAGCGTGACAGTCCCCTACGAGCAGTACTTC.

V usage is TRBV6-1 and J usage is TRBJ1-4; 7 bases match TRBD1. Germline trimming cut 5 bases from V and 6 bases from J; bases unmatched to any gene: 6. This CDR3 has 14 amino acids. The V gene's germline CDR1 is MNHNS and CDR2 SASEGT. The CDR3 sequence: CASSPGQQYEKLFF. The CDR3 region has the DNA TGTGCCAGCAGTCCGGGACAGCAGTATGAAAAACTGTTTTTT.